This T cell receptor beta chain was recovered during a study of T cells in Graves' hyperthyroidism and ophthalmopathy. Broader study findings: Ophthalmopathy, which appeared later, was predicted by the model a median roughly 6.5 months before onset. In the analysis, a 13 V-J model separated ophthalmopathy from stable hyperthyroidism.

V was clipped by 4 bases and J by 0 bases, with 10 bases between them. This CDR3 spans 16 amino acids. The source material, RNA transcripts, was used to amplify TCR beta CDR3 regions. When the TCR CDR3 underwent first-round RT-PCR, the HTBI primer set was used. One entry per CDR3 protein, called by TCRdb with MiXCR from the multiplex PCR reads. The table records roughly 170,000 distinct CDR3 sequences, 15% to 20% of them present only once. Absent ophthalmopathy progression within 18 months defined stable Graves' hyperthyroidism. This clonotype has a single count. Its antigen is still unknown. Sequencing was done on a sample of blood. The origin of this receptor is a woman between 45 and 60 years old with Graves' hyperthyroidism. The chain joins TRBV12-3 or TRBV12-4 to TRBJ1-6; D possibly corresponds to TRBD1 (6 bases). The CDR3 sequence is CASSSGQSSYNSPLHF. CDR3 DNA: TGTGCCAGCAGTTCAGGACAGAGCTCCTATAATTCACCCCTCCACTTT.